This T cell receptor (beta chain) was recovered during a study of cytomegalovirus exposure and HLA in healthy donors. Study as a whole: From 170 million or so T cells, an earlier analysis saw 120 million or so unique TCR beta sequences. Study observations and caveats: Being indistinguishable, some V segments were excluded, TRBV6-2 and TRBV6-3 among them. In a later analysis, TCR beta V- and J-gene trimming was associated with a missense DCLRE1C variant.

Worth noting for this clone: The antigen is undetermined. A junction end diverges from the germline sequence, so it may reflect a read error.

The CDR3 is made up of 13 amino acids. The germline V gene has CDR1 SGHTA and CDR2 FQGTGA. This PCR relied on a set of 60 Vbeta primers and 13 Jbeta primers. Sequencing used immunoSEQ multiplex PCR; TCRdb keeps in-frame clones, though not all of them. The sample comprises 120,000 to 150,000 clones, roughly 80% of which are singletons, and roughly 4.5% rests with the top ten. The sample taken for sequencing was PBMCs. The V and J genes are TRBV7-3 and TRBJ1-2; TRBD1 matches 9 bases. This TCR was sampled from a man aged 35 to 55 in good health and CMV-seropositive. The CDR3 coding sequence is TGTGCCGGCAGCTTGGGACAGGGCTATGGCTACACCTTC. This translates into CAGSLGQGYGYTF.